This T cell receptor (beta chain) was captured by sequencing in a study of early stage breast cancer tumors. The table came from immunoSEQ multiplex PCR; TCRdb's copy has only in-frame clones and leaves some out. The sample includes 20,000 to 25,000 clones, 60% to 85% of them seen just once. CDR3 length: 15 amino acids. CDR1 is MNHNS and CDR2 is SASEGT in the germline V gene. With 6 bases removed from V and 0 bases from J, the gap between germline ends came to 12 bases. The chain is built from TRBV6-1 and TRBJ1-5; D is unclear. The sample comprised blood. This TCR was recovered from a person between 55 and 70 years old with breast cancer. In DNA form, the CDR3 reads TGTGCCAGCAGACCACTCCTGGGTAGCAATCAGCCCCAGCATTTT. Translating it yields CASRPLLGSNQPQHF.